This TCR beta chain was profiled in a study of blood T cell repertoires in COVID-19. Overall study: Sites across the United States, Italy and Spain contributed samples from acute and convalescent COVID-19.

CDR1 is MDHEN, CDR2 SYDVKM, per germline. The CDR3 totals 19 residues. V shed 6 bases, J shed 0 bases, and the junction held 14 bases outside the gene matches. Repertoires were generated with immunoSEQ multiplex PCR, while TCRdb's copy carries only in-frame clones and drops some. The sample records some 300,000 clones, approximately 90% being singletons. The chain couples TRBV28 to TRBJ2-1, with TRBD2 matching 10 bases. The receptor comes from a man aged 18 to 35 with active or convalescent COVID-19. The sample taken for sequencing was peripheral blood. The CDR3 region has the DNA TGTGCCAGCAGGCCTGGACTAGCGGATTCAGAGAGCTCCTACAATGAGCAGTTCTTC. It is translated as CASRPGLADSESSYNEQFF.